This T cell receptor (beta chain) was found in a study of cytomegalovirus exposure and HLA in healthy donors (dated by TCRdb to the late 2010s). Regarding the research as a whole: An earlier analysis of about 530 of the donors reported 250 to 350 Gb of sequence data and around 100 million unique TCR beta sequences obtained from about 179 million T cells. An early release that covered fewer than 800 HLA-typed donors contained approximately 290 gigabases of sequencing data and about 84 million unique TCR sequences. Among the 398 genotyped donors, around 79% belonged to the genetic ancestry cluster associated with self-reported Caucasian donors. The study aimed to test whether cataloging public T cell receptors could reveal signatures of past pathogen exposure. Using immunosequencing, the study profiled T cell repertoires from some 670 subjects and related those repertoires to cytomegalovirus serostatus. Besides the first cohort of about 730 subjects, a separate validation cohort made up of around 120 different subjects was used. To predict cytomegalovirus infection status, the study brought together high-throughput TCR immunosequencing, statistical association of individual TCRs with disease status, and machine learning. A later analysis re-analyzed previously published TCR beta repertoires from 660 or so donors and added high-resolution HLA genotyping to study TCR occurrence patterns. In the later analysis, no new phenotypic data were used to find candidate immune exposures; instead, reliance was placed on TCR beta sequences and their occurrence across donors. An earlier analysis of around 580 of the donors used high-throughput TCR beta sequencing to judge whether each TCR beta V gene segment behaved as functional or pseudogenic. Alongside the repertoire data, information on donor age, sex, ethnicity and CMV serostatus was compiled. Genome-wide SNP genotypes for about 55% of the 666 donors were used in a later genetic analysis, which treated that subset as a discovery cohort. Every discovery cohort repertoire had been produced on one sequencing platform. HLA typing included class I and class II loci at four-digit resolution. Typing coverage differed by locus: A, B, C, DRB1 and DQB1 were typed in roughly 629-640 donors, DQA1 in about 560, DPA1 in approximately 600, and DPB1 in around 440. Because of strong linkage in the cohort, five DR-DQ haplotypes were treated as single units for association and clustering. Across some 400 genotyped donors of the cohort, an average of approximately 220,000 unique TCR beta nucleotide sequences per donor were sequenced, and 15% to 20% of those sequences were non-productive.

V and J are truncated by 4 bases and 3 bases respectively, leaving an intervening sequence of 11 bases. CDR1 and CDR2, looked up from the germline V gene, are SGHTS and YDEGEE. The CDR3 contains 14 residues, cysteine and phenylalanine counted. Only the CDR3 DNA stays, 42 bases, in frame from base 1. Receptor libraries were prepared by the immunoSEQ multiplex PCR assay. The multiplex PCR relied on a mix of 60 forward primers for TCR Vbeta segments and 13 reverse primers for TCR Jbeta segments. Amplification of the CDR3 region of rearranged TCR beta genes was performed with a multiplex PCR assay on genomic DNA. Amplified TCR beta libraries were sequenced as 87-base-pair reads on the Illumina HiSeq System. Concerning the study's data processing: In a later analysis, some 80 million unique TCR beta chains were counted across the roughly 700 repertoires, and roughly 10 million of these chains were shared by at least two donors. Raw reads were error-corrected and collapsed into unique sequences by a nearest-neighbor algorithm in which closely related sequences were merged to remove PCR and sequencing errors. CDR3 sequences were aligned to IMGT reference sequences to assign V, D and J gene segments. Each retained sequence needed at least a six-nucleotide match to both a V gene segment and a J gene segment. Rearrangements were classified as productive when the CDR3 lacked stop codons and remained in frame with V and J, and all other rearrangements were classified as non-productive. Following IMGT convention, CDR3 was defined as the stretch from the second conserved V-encoded cysteine up to the conserved J-encoded phenylalanine. The earlier analysis of some 600 of the donors excluded sequences that lacked an unambiguous match to a single V gene segment. An earlier analysis of 587 of the donors classified V segments as functional when productive rearrangements were above 56.7% and as segregating when the standard deviation between donors was above 5%. A statistical classification framework was developed to diagnose cytomegalovirus status using the catalog of TCR beta chain sequences. V and J gene assignment, in a later analysis, came from comparing TCR nucleotide sequences with IMGT/GENE-DB human TR gene sequences. A later analysis assigned CDR3 sequences and most-parsimonious VDJ recombination scenarios with the TCRdist pipeline. In a later analysis, each TCR beta chain was defined by its CDR3 amino acid sequence together with its V-gene family, and reads without a unique V-gene family were excluded. In a later analysis, 450 to 600 highly shared, low-generation-probability nucleotide sequences were removed to address suspected cross-contamination and a sequencing artifact. In a later analysis, a clonal expansion index was calculated for each public chain from normalized within-repertoire ranks of inferred template counts. In a later analysis, generation probabilities were computed with a VDJ recombination model fitted to out-of-frame rearrangements, and the resulting probabilities were checked against IGoR. In a later analysis, hypergeometric tests were used to score TCR-TCR, TCR-HLA and TCR-CMV co-occurrence, with a repertoire-size bias correction applied to TCR pairs. In a later analysis, false discovery rates were estimated by permuting HLA or CMV assignments 20 times. In a later analysis, co-occurring TCRs were grouped with DBSCAN, and TCRdist sequence similarity was added when clustering was performed within HLA-allele-positive subsets. For co-occurrence clustering, repertoires with fewer than 30,000 or more than 120,000 public chains were excluded, along with five repertoires with anomalous nucleotide sharing. TCRdb provides this immuneACCESS table in a form limited to in-frame rearrangements. Some clones are lacking; in checked studies, under half of them reflect an unresolved V gene, and why the rest are absent is not known. The V and J calls and the clone size are those of that table, but D and trimming were determined from the DNA. This sample gives approximately 190,000 clones in total; 81% of them show up just once. The biggest ten clones account for 3.4% of the sample.

The paper's findings and limits, for the study overall: A cluster of highly shared sequence variants was judged likely to represent a technical artifact of the sequencing pipeline. The classifier was reported to diagnose cytomegalovirus status with high specificity and sensitivity in both the original and validation cohorts. In a later analysis, 15,000 to 20,000 TCR beta sequences were associated with specific HLA alleles at a false discovery rate of 0.05. A later genetic analysis associated a missense DCLRE1C variant with V-gene and J-gene trimming of TCR beta chains, and an independent cohort replicated the association. This cohort had only TCR beta chains sequenced, and the lack of alpha or paired-chain data limited which features could be detected. Because counts were too low, roughly 18 rarely observed V segments, including chromosome 9 orphons, were left out of the earlier analysis of several hundred of the donors. A later analysis found that TCR association rates varied across HLA loci, with DRB1 alleles showing the most associated TCRs and HLA-C alleles the fewest. Assigning TCR associations to individual alleles was difficult when HLA alleles, especially DR and DQ, strongly co-occurred. Correlated functional status among segregating V segments might reflect linkage disequilibrium, but an unknown experimental factor could not be ruled out. Most TCR sequences were observed very rarely across donors, whereas some public TCRs were present in many individuals. Roughly uniform sequencing depth across donors was assumed in presence/absence analyses, although this assumption may not hold. In an earlier analysis of a few hundred of the donors, most TCR beta V segments were observed in productive rearrangements about 90% or about 30% of the time, broadly matching IMGT annotations. According to a later analysis, parvovirus B19, influenza, CMV and Epstein-Barr virus appeared linked to several top co-occurrence clusters. Compared with equally common non-associated chains, HLA-associated TCR beta chains in a later analysis were more clonally expanded and had lower generation probabilities. Compared with the roughly 670-donor mean, donors in an Asian-associated ancestry cluster had fewer N-insertions in productive TCRs, according to a later genetic analysis. The only immune exposure information available for the cohort was CMV serostatus. Because the 87-base-pair reads could not distinguish some IMGT-functional V segments, including TRBV6-2 and TRBV6-3, those segments were excluded. A further reported finding was that TCR beta sequences accurately predicted the HLA-A and HLA-B alleles for most subjects in the first cohort. A total of fewer than 200 TCR beta chains were listed by the study as associated with cytomegalovirus. The authors suggested that the approach could potentially be extended to other disease states and immunological phenotypes. A few of the identified cytomegalovirus-associated TCR beta chains were confirmed in vitro to be specific for cytomegalovirus antigens. Because some donors lacked HLA typing at each locus, the association tests relied only on the typed subset. According to a later analysis, most CMV-associated TCR beta chains appeared to be HLA-restricted, and the HLA associations seemed to be driven largely by CMV exposure.

The cohort comprised around 690 healthy bone marrow donors. At the time of sampling, every cohort member was nominally healthy, though immune exposures that went unrecorded were likely present. The donor tested CMV seropositive, placing the donor among the 290 or so seropositive members of the cohort. Every donor gave a peripheral blood sample, and the peripheral blood mononuclear cells from that sample were used for TCR beta sequencing. The Qiagen DNeasy Blood Extraction Kit was used to extract genomic DNA from the blood cell samples. Of note for this clone: There is no known antigen for this receptor. Base qualities are not at hand, and no much larger clone is one base apart.

The sample comprised PBMCs. The origin of this receptor is a man between 40 and 49 years old in good health and CMV-seropositive. Here the chain combines TRBV5-8 and TRBJ2-4; possibly the D gene is TRBD2, per 5 matching bases. This receptor carries the CDR3 CASSNGKVKNIQYF. DNA sequence: TGTGCCAGCAGCAACGGGAAGGTCAAAAACATTCAGTACTTC.